A single sample gave rise to the 7 T cell receptor beta chains below, sequenced in a study of cytomegalovirus exposure and HLA in healthy donors. This PCR relied on a set of 60 Vbeta primers and 13 Jbeta primers. Only in-frame clones appear in the TCRdb table, and some are missing; sequencing was by immunoSEQ multiplex PCR. The sample has fewer than 200,000 clones; around 80% are singletons. Sample: PBMCs. The receptor set was obtained from a woman in her forties or fifties in good health and CMV-seronegative.

V usage is TRBV28 and J usage is TRBJ2-3; possible D gene TRBD1, 5 bases. The CDR3 has 14 amino acids. Looked up from germline, CDR1 is MDHEN and CDR2 is SYDVKM. The ends were cut back, 7 bases at V and 1 base at J, with 12 bases in the middle. The CDR3 DNA follows: TGTGCCAGCAAAGGTACCAGGGGCACAGATACGCAGTATTTT. This encodes CASKGTRGTDTQYF. The entire variable domain, with the rest obtained from reference TRBV28 and TRBJ2-3, is as follows: DVKVTQSSRYLVKRTGEKVFLECVQDMDHENMFWYRQDPGLGLRLIYFSYDVKMKEKGDIPEGYSVSREKKERFSLILESASTNQTSMYLCASKGTRGTDTQYFGPGTRLTVL.

The chain has TRBV5-4 and TRBJ1-2; 11 nucleotides match TRBD1. The V gene's germline CDR1 is SGHNT and CDR2 YYREEE (reference sequence). The CDR3 sequence is 15 residues long. Unmatched junction bases numbered 9, after V lost 4 bases and J lost 7 bases. The CDR3 protein is CASSTPGQGVIGYTF. The CDR3 DNA follows: TGTGCCAGCAGCACCCCGGGACAGGGGGTGATTGGCTACACCTTC. The variable domain in full, with the rest retrieved from reference TRBV5-4 and TRBJ1-2, is ETGVTQSPTHLIKTRGQQVTLRCSSQSGHNTVSWYQQALGQGPQFIFQYYREEENGRGNFPPRFSGLQFPNYSSELNVNALELDDSALYLCASSTPGQGVIGYTFGSGTRLTVV.

The chain couples TRBV7-9 to TRBJ1-4; possibly TRBD1 for D (6 bases). This CDR3 spans 15 amino acids. V lost 1 base, J lost 10 bases, and 16 bases lay in between. CDR1 is SEHNR, CDR2 FQNEAQ, per germline (reference sequence). The CDR3 bases are TGTGCCAGCAGCTTAGGAGGGTCGACACAGGGAAAACTGTTTTTT. As protein: CASSLGGSTQGKLFF.

This clone was seen only once. This rearrangement joins TRBV27 to TRBJ1-1; 9 nucleotides align to TRBD1. Germline lookup yields CDR1 MNHEY and CDR2 SMNVEV (reference sequence). This CDR3 is 17 amino acids long. V dropped 6 bases and J dropped 0; count of bases not matched to a gene: 11. CDR3 sequence: CASRPDRGTIMNTEAFF. The DNA for the CDR3 is TGTGCCAGCAGGCCGGACAGGGGCACAATTATGAACACTGAAGCTTTCTTT.

J is TRBJ2-5 and V is TRBV28; TRBD2 matches at 10 bases. The end of the DNA is better explained by TRBJ2-7, so the J call may be wrong. CDR1 is MDHEN, CDR2 SYDVKM, per germline. This CDR3 comprises 12 residues. The chain's CDR3 is CASRLAGFEQYF. CDR3 nucleotides: TGTGCCAGCAGACTAGCGGGGTTCGAGCAGTACTTC.

The rearrangement links TRBV19 to TRBJ2-7, with D possibly matching TRBD2 (5 bases). Germline assignment: CDR1 LNHDA and CDR2 SQIVND (reference sequence). With 4 bases removed from V and 1 base from J, the gap between germline ends came to 11 bases. The CDR3 spans 14 residues. The CDR3 nucleotides are TGTGCCAGTAGTAGCTCGACGGGGTCCTACGAGCAGTACTTC. It codes for CASSSSTGSYEQYF. The full variable domain, its missing parts supplied by reference TRBV19 and TRBJ2-7, is DGGITQSPKYLFRKEGQNVTLSCEQNLNHDAMYWYRQDPGQGLRLIYYSQIVNDFQKGDIAEGYSVSREKKESFPLTVTSAQKNPTAFYLCASSSSTGSYEQYFGPGTRLTVT.

The rearrangement joins TRBV30 to TRBJ1-2, with D unresolved. V was pared by 2 bases and J by 1 base, with 11 bases between. The germline gives CDR1 GTSNPN, CDR2 SVGIG (reference sequence). CDR3 length equals 14 residues. The DNA of the CDR3 is TGTGCCTGGAGTACTACGACTGTTAACTATGGCTACACCTTC. Amino acid sequence: CAWSTTTVNYGYTF.